These 22 T cell receptor beta chains originate from one sample sequenced in a study of technical replicates of blood from a handful of donors. Produced via immunoSEQ multiplex PCR; TCRdb's table is partial and in-frame only. The profile shows some 73,000 clones, 90% of them singletons. Sequencing was carried out using PBMCs. Every receptor here comes from a human donor in good health. Some clones in this sample may be carry-over from other donors' samples.

The V gene is TRBV29-1, the J gene TRBJ1-4, with 11 bases fitting TRBD1. The CDR3 totals 17 residues. After removal of 5 bases from V and 2 bases from J, the junction contained 10 bases not matched to a gene. CDR1 is SQVTM, CDR2 ANQGSEA, per germline. In nucleotides, the CDR3 is TGCAGCGTTCCGAGCCCGGACAGGGGGCTTACTAATGAAAAACTGTTTTTT. Protein: CSVPSPDRGLTNEKLFF.

This rearrangement joins TRBV5-1 to TRBJ2-1; 7 bases match TRBD2. In germline, CDR1 is SGHRS, CDR2 YFSETQ. Losses at the gene ends were 4 bases for V and 4 bases for J; bases not matched to a gene: 8. This CDR3 is built from 15 residues. CDR3 bases: TGCGCCAGCAGCCCCCTGGGCGGGGGTTACAATGAGCAGTTCTTC. Translation: CASSPLGGGYNEQFF. Full variable domain (missing parts from reference TRBV5-1 and TRBJ2-1): KAGVTQTPRYLIKTRGQQVTLSCSPISGHRSVSWYQQTPGQGLQFLFEYFSETQRNKGNFPGRFSGRQFSNSRSEMNVSTLELGDSALYLCASSPLGGGYNEQFFGPGTRLTVL.

J is TRBJ2-2 and V is TRBV12-5; tentatively, D is TRBD2 (6 bases). The CDR3 is 14 residues long. Per the germline V gene, CDR1 is LGHNT and CDR2 is FRNRAP. V lost 7 bases, J lost 5 bases, and 14 bases lay in between. The CDR3 nucleotides read TGTGCTAGTGCCTCGGGGGTGGGAACCGGGGAGCTGTTTTTT. Protein sequence: CASASGVGTGELFF. Supplemented by reference TRBV12-5 and TRBJ2-2, the full variable domain reads DARVTQTPRHKVTEMGQEVTMRCQPILGHNTVFWYRQTMMQGLELLAYFRNRAPLDDSGMPKDRFSAEMPDATLATLKIQPSEPRDSAVYFCASASGVGTGELFFGEGSRLTVL.

This chain links TRBV30 with TRBJ1-2; no definite D call. Germline CDR1 is GTSNPN and CDR2 is SVGIG (reference sequence). Trimming took off 7 bases at V and 6 bases at J, with 15 bases between the two ends. This CDR3 is built from 12 residues. The CDR3 here is CASNLGSHGYTF. The CDR3 DNA sequence: TGTGCCTCTAACTTGGGCTCTCATGGCTACACCTTC.

This sequence joins TRBV10-3 and TRBJ1-6; D is possibly TRBD1 (6 bases). CDR3 length: 13 residues. Trimming took off 4 bases at V and 7 bases at J, with 8 bases between the two ends. Looked up from germline, CDR1 is ENHRY and CDR2 is SYGVKD. The CDR3 loop reads CAISGTENSPLHF. DNA for the CDR3: TGTGCCATCAGTGGGACAGAGAATTCACCCCTCCACTTT.

The chain couples TRBV10-3 to TRBJ2-1, with 7 nucleotides matching TRBD2. The CDR3 runs to 15 residues. The V gene end was trimmed by 6 bases and the J gene end by 9 bases; junction bases not matched to a gene: 14. Germline-derived CDR1 and CDR2 are ENHRY and SYGVKD. CDR3 region: CAIRAGLEIQVEQFF. CDR3 bases: TGTGCCATCAGGGCTGGACTAGAAATACAGGTTGAGCAGTTCTTC.

This chain links TRBV5-1 with TRBJ1-1; TRBD1 matches at 7 bases. The CDR3 runs 14 residues. The germline V gene encodes CDR1 SGHRS and CDR2 YFSETQ. The V gene end was trimmed by 3 bases and the J gene end by 0 bases; junction bases not matched to a gene: 2. The CDR3 here is CASSWDSLNTEAFF. The DNA of the CDR3 is TGCGCCAGCAGCTGGGACAGCTTGAACACTGAAGCTTTCTTT.

The V and J genes are TRBV10-3 and TRBJ2-3; tentatively, D is TRBD2 (6 bases). There are 14 residues in the CDR3. Looked up from germline, CDR1 is ENHRY and CDR2 is SYGVKD. Trimming took 6 bases from V and 0 from J, leaving 10 bases between them. CDR3 sequence reads: CAISPGESTDTQYF. As DNA, the CDR3 is TGTGCCATCAGCCCGGGGGAAAGCACAGATACGCAGTATTTT.

This clone has only one observation. The chain uses TRBV4-1 and TRBJ2-3; possible D gene TRBD2, 6 bases. The CDR3 has 13 residues. V was shortened by 4 bases and J by 4 bases, with 9 bases between the two germline ends. Looked up from germline, CDR1 is MGHRA and CDR2 is YSYEKL. The CDR3 loop reads CASSPTRADTQYF. The CDR3 nucleotides are TGCGCCAGCAGCCCGACTAGAGCAGATACGCAGTATTTT.

The CDR3 region is CASSREFGEKLFF. The CDR3 DNA is TGTGCCAGCAGCCGAGAGTTCGGTGAAAAACTGTTTTTT. This rearrangement joins TRBV7-9 to TRBJ1-4; D gene ambiguous. This CDR3 spans 13 amino acids. The V gene's germline CDR1 is SEHNR and CDR2 FQNEAQ (reference sequence). The ends were cut back, 5 bases at V and 7 bases at J, with 11 bases in the middle. Based on the CDR3 plus reference TRBV7-9 and TRBJ1-4, the full variable domain is DTGVSQNPRHKITKRGQNVTFRCDPISEHNRLYWYRQTLGQGPEFLTYFQNEAQLEKSRLLSDRFSAERPKGSFSTLEIQRTEQGDSAMYLCASSREFGEKLFFGSGTQLSVL.

The rearrangement uses TRBV10-1 and TRBJ2-5, with 10 nucleotides matching TRBD2. After removal of 5 bases from V and 6 bases from J, the junction contained 12 bases not matched to a gene. CDR1 WNHNN and CDR2 SYGVQD come from the germline V gene (reference sequence). The CDR3 has 16 amino acids. In nucleotides, the CDR3 is TGCGCCAGCAGTCCTCCGTTGAGCGGGGGGGCTAAGACCCAGTACTTC. Translating it yields CASSPPLSGGAKTQYF.

CDR3 region: CASSAEGETQYF. Written as DNA, the CDR3 is TGTGCCAGCAGCGCCGAGGGAGAGACCCAGTACTTC. This chain uses TRBV5-5 with TRBJ2-5, with a possible D match to TRBD2 (5 bases). V was pared by 4 bases and J by 4 bases, with 8 bases between. CDR1 is SGHKS and CDR2 is YYEKEE in the germline V gene (reference sequence). The CDR3 totals 12 residues.

This chain connects TRBV4-3 to TRBJ2-5, with no clear D. Per the germline V gene, CDR1 is LGHNA and CDR2 is YSLEER. The length of the CDR3 is 16 residues. Trimming stripped 0 bases from V and 5 bases from J, with 16 bases between. The CDR3 spells CASSQDPRGAMETQYF. DNA for the CDR3: TGCGCCAGCAGCCAAGATCCCCGAGGAGCGATGGAGACCCAGTACTTC.

This chain links TRBV4-3 with TRBJ1-3; tentatively, D is TRBD1 (6 bases). The CDR3 extends over 16 amino acids. CDR1 is LGHNA and CDR2 is YSLEER in the germline V gene. V dropped 0 bases and J dropped 2 bases, with 11 bases sitting between them. CDR3: CASSQDRGGTGNTIYF. The CDR3 DNA reads as TGCGCCAGCAGCCAAGATCGGGGGGGCACTGGAAACACCATATATTTT.

Notes on this clone: Sequence at one end of the junction differs from germline and may be a read error. V usage is TRBV9 and J usage is TRBJ2-3; 8 positions agree with TRBD2. CDR3 length equals 15 residues. CDR1 is SGDLS and CDR2 is YYNGEE in the germline V gene. CDR3 DNA: TGTGCCAGCAGCGCCCAGACTAGCGCCACAAATACGCAGTATTTT. It encodes CASSAQTSATNTQYF. Combining the CDR3 with reference TRBV9 and TRBJ2-3 gives the whole variable domain DSGVTQTPKHLITATGQRVTLRCSPRSGDLSVYWYQQSLDQGLQFLIQYYNGEERAKGNILERFSAQQFPDLHSELNLSSLELGDSALYFCASSAQTSATNTQYFGPGTRLTVL.

The rearrangement links TRBV12-2 to TRBJ2-4; the table's D call of TRBD2 was not tested on the DNA. TRBV12-2 is annotated as a pseudogene. The CDR3 consists of 19 residues. Here the CDR3 reads CASRSAHLAGELAKNIQYF. The CDR3 DNA sequence: TGTGCAAGTCGCTCCGCCCATCTAGCGGGGGAGCTAGCCAAAAACATTCAGTACTTC.

The V gene is TRBV6-5, the J gene TRBJ2-1, with a possible D match to TRBD2 (5 bases). The CDR3 length is 13 residues. Trimming took off 7 bases at V and 4 bases at J, with 11 bases between the two ends. CDR1 and CDR2 from the germline V gene are MNHEY and SVGAGI. The CDR3 spells CASMGGRYNEQFF. CDR3 coding DNA: TGTGCCAGCATGGGCGGGCGGTACAATGAGCAGTTCTTC.

V usage is TRBV20-1 and J usage is TRBJ2-7, with 7 positions matching TRBD2. CDR1 DFQATT and CDR2 SNEGSKA come from the germline V gene (reference sequence). Trimming took 6 bases from V and 9 from J; bases not matched to a gene: 8. CDR3 length: 11 residues. CDR3 DNA: TGCAGTGCCGGAGCGGGGTCCCTGCAGTACTTC. It translates to CSAGAGSLQYF.

The chain joins TRBV15 to TRBJ2-5, with a possible D match to TRBD2 (5 bases). The CDR3 runs 13 residues. Germline CDR1 reads LNHNV; CDR2 reads YYDKDF (reference sequence). V was pared by 6 bases and J by 4 bases, with 12 bases between. The CDR3 is CATSRIGRETQYF. Written as DNA, the CDR3 is TGTGCCACCAGTCGGATAGGGAGAGAGACCCAGTACTTC.

The chain recombines TRBV18 with TRBJ2-1; weak D call: TRBD1 (5 bases). Trimming left V 6 bases short and J 5 bases short, with 17 bases between. The CDR3 length is 15 residues. Germline values: CDR1 KGHSH, CDR2 LQKENI. The CDR3 is CASSRTSQADNEQFF. CDR3 nucleotide sequence: TGTGCCAGCTCCCGGACATCGCAGGCCGACAATGAGCAGTTCTTC.

This chain connects TRBV19 to TRBJ2-5, with 8 bases identical to TRBD2. Germline V gene lookup returns CDR1 LNHDA and CDR2 SQIVND (reference sequence). Trimming cost V 3 bases and J 3 bases; bases outside gene matches: 9. The CDR3 covers 16 residues. For the CDR3, the DNA is TGTGCCAGTAGTATGAGGAGCGGGGGAGGGAAAGAGACCCAGTACTTC. Translated, it gives CASSMRSGGGKETQYF. Full variable domain (missing parts from reference TRBV19 and TRBJ2-5): DGGITQSPKYLFRKEGQNVTLSCEQNLNHDAMYWYRQDPGQGLRLIYYSQIVNDFQKGDIAEGYSVSREKKESFPLTVTSAQKNPTAFYLCASSMRSGGGKETQYFGPGTRLLVL.

The chain uses TRBV30 and TRBJ1-1; 10 bases map to TRBD1. The germline CDR1 and CDR2 sequences are GTSNPN and SVGIG (reference sequence). Germline trimming cut 2 bases from V and 3 bases from J; bases unmatched to any gene: 9. The CDR3 contains 16 residues. This CDR3 is CAWSKGTGALDTEAFF. As DNA, the CDR3 is TGTGCCTGGAGTAAGGGGACAGGGGCCTTGGACACTGAAGCTTTCTTT.